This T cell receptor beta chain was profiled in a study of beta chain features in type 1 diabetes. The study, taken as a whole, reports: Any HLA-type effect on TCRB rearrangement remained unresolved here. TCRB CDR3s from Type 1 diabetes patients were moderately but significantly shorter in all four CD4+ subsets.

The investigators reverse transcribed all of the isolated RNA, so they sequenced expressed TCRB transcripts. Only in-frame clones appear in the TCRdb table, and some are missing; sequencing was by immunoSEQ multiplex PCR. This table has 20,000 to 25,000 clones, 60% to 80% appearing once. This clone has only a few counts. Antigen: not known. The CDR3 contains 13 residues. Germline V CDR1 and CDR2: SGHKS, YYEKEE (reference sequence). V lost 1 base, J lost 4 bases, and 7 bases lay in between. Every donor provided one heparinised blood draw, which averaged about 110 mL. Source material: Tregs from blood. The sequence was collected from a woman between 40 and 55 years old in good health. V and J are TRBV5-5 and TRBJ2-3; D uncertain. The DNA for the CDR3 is TGTGCCAGCAGCTTGTTTGCGGCAGATACGCAGTATTTT. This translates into CASSLFAADTQYF. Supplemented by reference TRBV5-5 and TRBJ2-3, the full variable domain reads DAGVTQSPTHLIKTRGQQVTLRCSPISGHKSVSWYQQVLGQGPQFIFQYYEKEERGRGNFPDRFSARQFPNYSSELNVNALLLGDSALYLCASSLFAADTQYFGPGTRLTVL.